This T cell receptor beta chain is from a study of CD8+ T cells in alopecia areata. The CDR3 sequence is 14 residues long. Losses at the gene ends were 5 bases for V and 3 bases for J; bases not matched to a gene: 5. Looked up from germline, CDR1 is MNHEY and CDR2 is SMNVEV (reference sequence). Concerning this clone: Its specificity is unknown.

Study-level findings and limits: Scalp sequencing captures resident alphabeta T cells of normal skin too.

Sequencing templates came from extracted RNA that was reverse transcribed into cDNA. The data were produced by immunoSEQ multiplex PCR, yet TCRdb's version contains in-frame clones alone and is incomplete. The sample holds approximately 150,000 clones; about 60% are singletons and the top ten take 4.8%. The chain couples TRBV27 to TRBJ2-3; 7 bases are a match to TRBD2. The TCR comes from a human donor in good health. Source material: CD4+ T cells sorted from blood. The CDR3 sequence is CASSLGLSTDTQYF. CDR3 coding DNA: TGTGCCAGCAGTCTGGGACTATCGACAGATACGCAGTATTTT.